Shown below are 10 T cell receptor beta chains from a single sample sequenced in a study of cytomegalovirus exposure and HLA in healthy donors. PCR amplification relied on 60 Vbeta primers (plus 13 Jbeta primers). Produced via immunoSEQ multiplex PCR; TCRdb's table is partial and in-frame only. The sample shows around 150,000 clones, around 79% of them seen only once. The material sequenced was PBMCs. The origin of the receptors is a human donor in good health.

This clone turned up a few times. The chain employs TRBV6-1 and TRBJ1-2, with D uncertain. Trimming stripped 1 base from V and 2 bases from J, with 11 bases between. The CDR3 consists of 15 residues. The germline gives CDR1 MNHNS, CDR2 SASEGT. This CDR3 reads CASSEVWGGNYGYTF. Here the CDR3 DNA reads TGTGCCAGCAGTGAAGTTTGGGGAGGGAACTATGGCTACACCTTC.

J is TRBJ2-3 and V is TRBV25-1; no reliable D call. V gave up 1 base and J gave up 5 bases, with 7 bases separating them. Germline V gives CDR1 MGHDK, CDR2 SYGVNS. The CDR3 runs 13 residues. CDR3 region: CASSEFGKDTQYF. As DNA, the CDR3 is TGTGCCAGCAGTGAATTCGGTAAAGATACGCAGTATTTT.

The rearrangement joins TRBV28 to TRBJ2-7, with a tentative D call TRBD1 (5 bases). In germline, CDR1 is MDHEN, CDR2 SYDVKM. The CDR3 consists of 14 residues. Trimming cost V 5 bases and J 5 bases, with 16 bases left between them. Here the CDR3 reads CASSDRQPKDEQYF. In nucleotides, the CDR3 is TGTGCCAGCAGTGATCGACAGCCAAAGGACGAGCAGTACTTC.

This CDR3 is CASSQEGAVGYTF. The DNA of the CDR3 is TGTGCCAGCAGCCAAGAAGGGGCCGTTGGCTACACCTTC. The V and J genes are TRBV4-2 and TRBJ1-2; maybe TRBD1 (5 bases). This CDR3 contains 13 residues. Germline lookup yields CDR1 LGHNA and CDR2 YNFKEQ. Trimming took 0 bases from V and 7 from J, leaving 9 bases between them.

This clone has just a few counts. The chain links TRBV5-6 to TRBJ1-4; TRBD1 might be the D (5 bases). The CDR3 has 13 residues. V was shortened by 4 bases and J by 8 bases, with 12 bases between the two germline ends. The germline gives CDR1 SGHDT, CDR2 YYEEEE. In DNA, the CDR3 is TGTGCCAGCAGCACAGGAGGGTGGGAAAAACTGTTTTTT. Protein: CASSTGGWEKLFF.

The chain carries TRBV2 and TRBJ1-4; no reliable D call. The CDR3 covers 13 residues. Trimming cost V 3 bases and J 5 bases, with 7 bases left between them. Germline CDR1 reads SNHLY; CDR2 reads FYNNEI. This CDR3 reads CASSDVTNEKLFF. DNA of the CDR3: TGTGCCAGCAGTGATGTGACAAATGAAAAACTGTTTTTT.

This clone was seen just once. The gene calls are TRBV25-1 and TRBJ1-2; D perhaps matches TRBD1 (5 bases). Trimming shortened V by 0 bases and J by 8 bases, and 16 bases separated the two germline ends. The CDR3 has 15 amino acids. Germline CDR1 is MGHDK and CDR2 is SYGVNS. The CDR3 protein is CASSEYGGTEGGYTF. The CDR3 DNA reads TGTGCCAGCAGTGAATATGGAGGGACCGAGGGAGGCTACACCTTC.

This chain joins TRBV19 and TRBJ2-3, with 13 bases aligning to TRBD2. CDR1 and CDR2 from the germline V gene are LNHDA and SQIVND (reference sequence). This CDR3 is built from 19 residues. After removal of 1 base from V and 2 bases from J, the junction contained 9 bases not matched to a gene. The CDR3 reads CASSIVGLAGDVATDTQYF. The CDR3 DNA reads TGTGCCAGTAGTATAGTTGGACTAGCGGGAGACGTTGCCACAGATACGCAGTATTTT.

The genes are TRBV6-1 and TRBJ2-2; TRBD2 matches at 10 bases. V gave up 8 bases and J gave up 4 bases; unmatched junction bases: 7. The CDR3 runs to 15 residues. The germline gives CDR1 MNHNS, CDR2 SASEGT. The CDR3 DNA sequence: TGTGCCAGCGATCGTAGCGGGGGGAGCACCGGGGAGCTGTTTTTT. It codes for CASDRSGGSTGELFF.

The CDR3 region has the DNA TGTGCCAGCAGCTTAGAGGGGGGGAGCACAGATACGCAGTATTTT. Protein: CASSLEGGSTDTQYF. The chain carries TRBV7-9 and TRBJ2-3, with D possibly matching TRBD2 (7 bases). Germline V gene sequence: CDR1 SEHNR, CDR2 FQNEAQ (reference sequence). V gave up 1 base and J gave up 0 bases, with 8 bases separating them. The CDR3 covers 15 residues.